Sequencing of this T cell receptor (beta chain) was carried out in a study of T cell changes during pregnancy in multiple sclerosis (dated 2019 in TCRdb). As for the study more broadly: The study examined how the T cell repertoire changed over the course of pregnancy in women with multiple sclerosis.

From the cysteine up to the phenylalanine, the CDR3 has a length of 15 residues. The DNA shown is the 45-base CDR3, in frame from base 1. CDR1 and CDR2 were assigned from the germline V gene as MRHNA and SNTAGT. Trimmed from V: 2 bases; trimmed from J: 4 bases; junction bases lacking a gene match: 3. About this clone: This clone's antigen is unknown. Qualities for individual bases were not recorded, and no much larger clone is one base off.

Library method: the immunoSEQ multiplex PCR assay. Drawn from immuneACCESS, this table holds only the in-frame rearrangements with V and J called that TCRdb kept. Clones are partly lost; checked studies trace under half to an unresolved V gene and leave the rest unexplained. Within this sample are about 14,000 clones, with over 90% of them counted one time only. In total, the top ten clones hold approximately 2.6% of the sample. The sequence joins TRBV6-4 to TRBJ2-3; 10 central nucleotides agree with TRBD2. The sequence derives from a female donor in good health, enrolled as a control in a pregnancy study. Sequences were derived from peripheral blood, sampled in the second trimester of pregnancy. Here the CDR3 is given as CASSDKAGGPDTQYF. The sequence in DNA is TGTGCCAGCAGTGACAAAGCGGGGGGGCCAGATACGCAGTATTTT.